This T cell receptor beta chain was identified during a study of CD8 T cells in ankylosing spondylitis. Findings and limits, study-wide: A TCR beta motif made of under 10 highly homologous variants seemed typical of ankylosing spondylitis blood.

One entry per CDR3 protein, called by TCRdb with MiXCR from the 5' RACE reads. Altogether 400,000 to 450,000 distinct CDR3 sequences are present, over 15% being singletons, with the ten largest covering approximately 1%. Germline CDR1 SGHAT, CDR2 FQNNGV. This CDR3 has 12 amino acids. V lost 0 bases and J 9 bases, leaving 6 bases between the germline ends. Turning to this clonotype: Its matching antigen is unknown.

The chain links TRBV11-2 to TRBJ2-1; no clear D. Sequenced: blood, either unsorted or a sorted T cell fraction (not recorded which). The receptor comes from a male donor with ankylosing spondylitis. CDR3 coding DNA: TGTGCCAGCAGCTTAGATGGCGGTGAGCAGTTCTTC. Its translation: CASSLDGGEQFF.